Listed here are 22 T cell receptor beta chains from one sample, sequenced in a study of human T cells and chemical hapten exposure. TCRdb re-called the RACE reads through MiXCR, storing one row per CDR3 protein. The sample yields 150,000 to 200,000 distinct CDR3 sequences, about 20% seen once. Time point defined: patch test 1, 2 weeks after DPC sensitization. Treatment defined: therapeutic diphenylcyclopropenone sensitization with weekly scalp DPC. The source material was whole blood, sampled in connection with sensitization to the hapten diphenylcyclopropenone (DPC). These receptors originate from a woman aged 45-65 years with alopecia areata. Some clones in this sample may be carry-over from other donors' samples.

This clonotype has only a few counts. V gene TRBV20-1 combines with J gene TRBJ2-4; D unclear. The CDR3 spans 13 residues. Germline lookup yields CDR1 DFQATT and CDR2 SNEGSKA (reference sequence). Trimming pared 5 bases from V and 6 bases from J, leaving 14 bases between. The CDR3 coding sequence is TGCAGTGCTGATGATACCGACGGAAACATTCAGTACTTC. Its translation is CSADDTDGNIQYF.

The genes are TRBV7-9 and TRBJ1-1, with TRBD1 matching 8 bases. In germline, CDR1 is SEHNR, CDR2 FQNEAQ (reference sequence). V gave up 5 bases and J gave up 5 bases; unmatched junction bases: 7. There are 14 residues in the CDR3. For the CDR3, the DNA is TGTGCCAGCAGCCAGGGGGCCCCCCCGACTGAAGCTTTCTTT. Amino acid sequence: CASSQGAPPTEAFF.

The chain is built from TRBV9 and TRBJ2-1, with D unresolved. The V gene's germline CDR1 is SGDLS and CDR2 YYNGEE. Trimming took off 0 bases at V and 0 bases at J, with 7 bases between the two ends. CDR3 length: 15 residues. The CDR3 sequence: CASSVGASSYNEQFF. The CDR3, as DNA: TGTGCCAGCAGCGTAGGCGCAAGCTCCTACAATGAGCAGTTCTTC.

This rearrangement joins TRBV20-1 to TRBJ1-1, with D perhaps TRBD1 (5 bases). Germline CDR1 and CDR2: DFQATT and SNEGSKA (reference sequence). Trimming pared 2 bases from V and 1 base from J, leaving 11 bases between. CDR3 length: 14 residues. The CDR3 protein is CSARKEGTNTEAFF. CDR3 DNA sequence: TGCAGTGCTAGAAAGGAAGGGACGAACACTGAAGCTTTCTTT.

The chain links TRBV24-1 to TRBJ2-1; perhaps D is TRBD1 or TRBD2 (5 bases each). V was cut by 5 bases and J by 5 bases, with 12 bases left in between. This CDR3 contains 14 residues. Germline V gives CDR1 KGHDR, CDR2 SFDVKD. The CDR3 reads CATSGGYEDNEQFF. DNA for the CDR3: TGTGCCACCAGTGGGGGGTACGAGGACAATGAGCAGTTCTTC.

CDR3 nucleotides: TGTGCCAGCAGTTATCCGAACACGGGCAATCAGCCCCAGCATTTT. Translated, it gives CASSYPNTGNQPQHF. V and J are TRBV6-5 and TRBJ1-5; no definite D call. Trimming removed 3 bases at V and 2 bases at J, with 11 bases between. CDR1 is MNHEY and CDR2 is SVGAGI in the germline V gene. This CDR3 spans 15 amino acids.

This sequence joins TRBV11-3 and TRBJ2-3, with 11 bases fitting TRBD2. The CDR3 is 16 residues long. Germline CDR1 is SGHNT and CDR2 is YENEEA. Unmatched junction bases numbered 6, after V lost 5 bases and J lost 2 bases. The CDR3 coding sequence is TGTGCCAGCAGCCCAGGGACTAGCGGTCTCACAGATACGCAGTATTTT. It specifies CASSPGTSGLTDTQYF.

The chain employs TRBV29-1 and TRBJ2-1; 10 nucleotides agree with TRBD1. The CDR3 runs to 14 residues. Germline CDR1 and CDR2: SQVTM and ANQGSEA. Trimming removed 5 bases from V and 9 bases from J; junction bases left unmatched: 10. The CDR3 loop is CSVRAATGGGEQFF. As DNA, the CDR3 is TGCAGCGTTAGGGCGGCGACAGGGGGCGGTGAGCAGTTCTTC.

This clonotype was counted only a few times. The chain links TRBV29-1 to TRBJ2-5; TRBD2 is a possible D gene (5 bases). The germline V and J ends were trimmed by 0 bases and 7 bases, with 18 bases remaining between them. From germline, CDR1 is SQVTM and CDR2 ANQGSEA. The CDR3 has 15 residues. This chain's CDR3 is CSVEELAELRGTQYF. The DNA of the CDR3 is TGCAGCGTTGAAGAGTTAGCAGAGCTACGGGGGACCCAGTACTTC.

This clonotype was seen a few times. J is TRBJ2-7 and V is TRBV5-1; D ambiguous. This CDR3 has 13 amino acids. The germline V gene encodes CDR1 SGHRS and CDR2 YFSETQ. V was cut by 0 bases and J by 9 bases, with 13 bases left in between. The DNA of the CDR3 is TGCGCCAGCAGCTTGGCAGGTCGCATCGGGCAGTACTTC. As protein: CASSLAGRIGQYF. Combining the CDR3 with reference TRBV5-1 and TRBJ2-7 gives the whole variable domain KAGVTQTPRYLIKTRGQQVTLSCSPISGHRSVSWYQQTPGQGLQFLFEYFSETQRNKGNFPGRFSGRQFSNSRSEMNVSTLELGDSALYLCASSLAGRIGQYFGPGTRLTVT.

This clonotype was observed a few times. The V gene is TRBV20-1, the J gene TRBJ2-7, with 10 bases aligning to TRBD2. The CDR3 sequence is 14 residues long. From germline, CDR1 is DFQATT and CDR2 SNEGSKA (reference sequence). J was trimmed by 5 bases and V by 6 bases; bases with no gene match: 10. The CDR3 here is CSARKGTSVHEQYF. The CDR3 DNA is TGCAGTGCGCGGAAGGGGACTAGCGTCCACGAGCAGTACTTC.

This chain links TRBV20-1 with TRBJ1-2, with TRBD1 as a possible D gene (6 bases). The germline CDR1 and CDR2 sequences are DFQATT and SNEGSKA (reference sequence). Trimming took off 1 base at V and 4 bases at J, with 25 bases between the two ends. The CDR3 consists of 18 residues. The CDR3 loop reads CSARATRTGTKGTYGYTF. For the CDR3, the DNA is TGCAGTGCTAGAGCAACCCGTACCGGGACAAAAGGGACCTATGGCTACACCTTC.

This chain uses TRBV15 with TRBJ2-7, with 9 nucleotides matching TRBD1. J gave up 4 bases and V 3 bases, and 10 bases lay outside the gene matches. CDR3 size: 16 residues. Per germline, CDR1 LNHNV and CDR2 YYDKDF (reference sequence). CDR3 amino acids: CATSSRGTGSPYEQYF. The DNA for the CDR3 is TGTGCCACCAGCAGCAGGGGGACAGGGTCTCCGTACGAGCAGTACTTC. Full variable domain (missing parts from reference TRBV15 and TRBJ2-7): DAMVIQNPRYQVTQFGKPVTLSCSQTLNHNVMYWYQQKSSQAPKLLFHYYDKDFNNEADTPDNFQSRRPNTSFCFLDIRSPGLGDTAMYLCATSSRGTGSPYEQYFGPGTRLTVT.

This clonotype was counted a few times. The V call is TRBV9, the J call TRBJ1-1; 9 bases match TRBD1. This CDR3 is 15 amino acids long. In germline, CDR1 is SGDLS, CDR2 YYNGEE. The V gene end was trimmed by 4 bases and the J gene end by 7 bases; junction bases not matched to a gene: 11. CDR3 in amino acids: CASSSRTGAHVEAFF. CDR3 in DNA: TGTGCCAGCAGCTCCAGGACAGGGGCCCACGTTGAAGCTTTCTTT.

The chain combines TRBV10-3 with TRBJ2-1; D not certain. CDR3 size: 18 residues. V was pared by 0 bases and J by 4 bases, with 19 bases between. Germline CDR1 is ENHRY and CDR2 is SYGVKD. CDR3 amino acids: CAISESTNSPPEYNEQFF. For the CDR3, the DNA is TGTGCCATCAGTGAGTCGACAAATAGTCCCCCCGAATACAATGAGCAGTTCTTC.

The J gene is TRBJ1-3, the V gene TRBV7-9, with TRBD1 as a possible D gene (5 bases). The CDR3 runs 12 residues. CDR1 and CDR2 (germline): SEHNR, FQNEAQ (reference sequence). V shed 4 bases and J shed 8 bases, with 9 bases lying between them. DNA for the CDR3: TGTGCCAGCAGCTCCTTGGGGGACACCATATATTTT. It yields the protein CASSSLGDTIYF.

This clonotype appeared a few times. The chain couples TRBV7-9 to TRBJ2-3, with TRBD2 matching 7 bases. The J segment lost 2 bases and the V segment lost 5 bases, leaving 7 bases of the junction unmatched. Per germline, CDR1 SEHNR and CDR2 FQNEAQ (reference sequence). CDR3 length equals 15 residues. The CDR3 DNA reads TGTGCCAGCAGCGTGAGCGGGACTACCACAGATACGCAGTATTTT. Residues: CASSVSGTTTDTQYF.

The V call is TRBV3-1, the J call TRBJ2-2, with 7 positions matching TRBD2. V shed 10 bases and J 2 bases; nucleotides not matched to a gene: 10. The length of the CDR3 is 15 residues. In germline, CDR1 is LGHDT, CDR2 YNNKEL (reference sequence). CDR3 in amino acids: CATARELRNTGELFF. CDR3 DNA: TGTGCCACCGCGCGGGAGCTCCGTAACACCGGGGAGCTGTTTTTT.

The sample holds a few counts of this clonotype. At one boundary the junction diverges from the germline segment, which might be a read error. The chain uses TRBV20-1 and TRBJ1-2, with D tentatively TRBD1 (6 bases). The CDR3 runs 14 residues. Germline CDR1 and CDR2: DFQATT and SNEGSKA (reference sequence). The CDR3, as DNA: TGCAGTGCTAGAGATCAGGCGGTGGGGGGCTTCAACCACTTC. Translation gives CSARDQAVGGFNHF.

The CDR3 loop reads CASSLTPTGFTEAFF. Written as DNA, the CDR3 is TGCGCCAGCAGCCTAACACCAACAGGGTTCACTGAAGCTTTCTTT. This chain links TRBV5-1 with TRBJ1-1; tentatively, D is TRBD1 (6 bases). The V and J ends lost 4 bases and 4 bases respectively, with 17 bases between them. CDR1 is SGHRS and CDR2 is YFSETQ in the germline V gene. The CDR3 consists of 15 residues. The variable domain in full, completed from reference TRBV5-1 and TRBJ1-1, reads KAGVTQTPRYLIKTRGQQVTLSCSPISGHRSVSWYQQTPGQGLQFLFEYFSETQRNKGNFPGRFSGRQFSNSRSEMNVSTLELGDSALYLCASSLTPTGFTEAFFGQGTRLTVV.

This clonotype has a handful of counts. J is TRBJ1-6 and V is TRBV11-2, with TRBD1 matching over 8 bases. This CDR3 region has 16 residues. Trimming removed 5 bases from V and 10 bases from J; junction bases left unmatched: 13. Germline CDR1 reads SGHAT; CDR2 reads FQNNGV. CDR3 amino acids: CASSLQTGGGGSPLHF. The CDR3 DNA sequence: TGTGCCAGCAGCCTCCAAACAGGGGGAGGAGGATCACCCCTCCACTTT.

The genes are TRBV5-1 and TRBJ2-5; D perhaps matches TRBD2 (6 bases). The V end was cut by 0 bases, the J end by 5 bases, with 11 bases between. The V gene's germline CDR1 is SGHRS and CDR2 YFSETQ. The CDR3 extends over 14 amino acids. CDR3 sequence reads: CASSLDWAGETQYF. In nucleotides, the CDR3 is TGCGCCAGCAGCTTGGATTGGGCGGGGGAGACCCAGTACTTC.